This TCR beta chain derives from a study of blood T cell repertoires in COVID-19 (dated by TCRdb to 2018 to 2021). About the full investigation: Samples covering the acute and convalescent phases of COVID-19 were provided by collaborators in the United States, Italy and Spain. Sample metadata almost always included a de-identified subject ID, COVID-19 status, age in years and sex. A freely available public database, intended as a resource for researchers studying the immune response to SARS-CoV-2, is where the repertoires were released. Where available, HLA class I and class II types were obtained from metadata supplied by the sample provider rather than from assay-based typing. The prospective study material was composed of cDNA or gDNA derived from T cells, B-cell-depleted T cells, or PBMCs. The samples were drawn from the first 160 participants of the ongoing ImmuneRACE study and from 1,254 subjects provided by 6 global collaborators. The dataset comprised deeply sampled blood TCRbeta repertoires from subjects exposed to, actively infected with, or recovered from COVID-19. The full study reports these points: How much clinical and demographic metadata was included differed by source and by participant, and the metadata was provided uncurated.

TCRbeta CDR3 regions were amplified from genomic DNA using the immunoSEQ Assay, a bias-controlled multiplex PCR. The authors' pipeline ran thus. Nucleated cell counts per sample were estimated from amplification of reference gene primers within the assay. To quantify the absolute abundance of each unique TCRbeta CDR3 rearrangement, sequence reads were collapsed and filtered. For each sample, productive Simpson clonality was calculated as the square root of Simpson's diversity index across productive rearrangements. TCRdb obtained this table from immuneACCESS and retained in-frame rearrangements with V and J assigned. These tables miss some clones; where compared with another copy, unresolved V genes account for less than half of the shortfall, and the remainder is unexplained. The V and J calls and the clone size are those of that table, but D and trimming were determined from the DNA. This sample holds under 200,000 clones; about 83% were observed only once. The ten largest clones add up to under 13% of the sample.

The germline V gene yields LGHNA for CDR1 and YSLEER for CDR2. The CDR3 numbers 10 residues from cysteine through phenylalanine. CDR3 DNA is the only sequence kept; it has 30 bases, read in frame from the first base. Details on this clone: There is no known antigen for this receptor. The input lacks base qualities; no much larger clone sits a single base away.

One collaborating source in Seattle enrolled patients while the patients were actively infected and followed the patients over time throughout the course of disease. Each collaborating institution followed its own protocols to collect whole blood in K2EDTA tubes. Collaborator samples were shipped for TCRbeta analysis as frozen whole blood, isolated PBMCs, or DNA extracted from either sample type. The chain is encoded by TRBV4-3 joined to TRBJ1-1; the D gene lacks a confident call. The sequencing input was peripheral blood. This clonotype was obtained from a woman aged 65 to 85 with COVID-19, enrolled during active disease. The CDR3 region: CAAGSSEAFF. The DNA sequence is TGCGCAGCGGGGAGTTCTGAAGCTTTCTTT.